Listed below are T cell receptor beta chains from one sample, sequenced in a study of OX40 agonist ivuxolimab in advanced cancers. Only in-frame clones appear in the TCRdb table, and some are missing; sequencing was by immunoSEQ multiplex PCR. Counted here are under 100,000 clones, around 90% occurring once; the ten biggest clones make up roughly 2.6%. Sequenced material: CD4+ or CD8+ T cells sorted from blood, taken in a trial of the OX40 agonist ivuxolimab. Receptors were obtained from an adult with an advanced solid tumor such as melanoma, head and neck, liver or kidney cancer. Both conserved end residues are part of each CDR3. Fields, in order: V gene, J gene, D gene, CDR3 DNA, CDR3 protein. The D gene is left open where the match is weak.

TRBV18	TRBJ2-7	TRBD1	TGTGCCAGCTCTCTACAGGGGCCTAGTAACGAGCAGTACTTC	CASSLQGPSNEQYF
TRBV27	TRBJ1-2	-	TGTGCCAGCAGTTTAGGAAGGGGGTACCCCGGAGCTAACTATGGCTACACCTTC	CASSLGRGYPGANYGYTF
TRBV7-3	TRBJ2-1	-	TGTGCCAGCAGCTTAACAGGTGACGGGTTGAATGAGCAGTTCTTC	CASSLTGDGLNEQFF
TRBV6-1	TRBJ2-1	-	TGTGCCAGCACACGACTCGCCCCTAACAATGAGCAGTTCTTC	CASTRLAPNNEQFF
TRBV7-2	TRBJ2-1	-	TGTGCCAGCAGCTTCAATGGGGGCGGCTCCTACAATGAGCAGTTCTTC	CASSFNGGGSYNEQFF
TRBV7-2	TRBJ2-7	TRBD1	TGTGCCAGCAGCTTAGGGACAGGGGGCGAGCAGTACTTC	CASSLGTGGEQYF
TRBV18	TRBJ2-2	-	TGTGCCAGCTCACCAAATCGACAGGCGAACACCGGGGAGCTGTTTTTT	CASSPNRQANTGELFF
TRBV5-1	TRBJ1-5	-	TGCGCCAGCAGCTTGGAACCGAATAGCAATCAGCCCCAGCATTTT	CASSLEPNSNQPQHF
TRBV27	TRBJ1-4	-	TGTGCCAGCAGTAGTGGACTCAAGAATGAAAAACTGTTTTTT	CASSSGLKNEKLFF
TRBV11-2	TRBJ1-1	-	TGTGCCAGCAGCTTAGATACCGACAGGAAGGAAGCTTTCTTT	CASSLDTDRKEAFF
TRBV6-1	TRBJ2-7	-	TGTGCCAGCAGTGAAGCAGGGCACGAGCAGTACTTC	CASSEAGHEQYF
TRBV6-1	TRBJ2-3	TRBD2	TGTGCCAGCAGTGACGGGACTAGCGGGAGGGATACGCAGTATTTT	CASSDGTSGRDTQYF
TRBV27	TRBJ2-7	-	TGTGCCAGCAGTTTAACTCCATCTGGATCCTACGAGCAGTACTTC	CASSLTPSGSYEQYF
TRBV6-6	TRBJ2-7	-	TGTGCCAGCACCATAGGCTTCAGCTCCTACGAGCAGTACTTC	CASTIGFSSYEQYF